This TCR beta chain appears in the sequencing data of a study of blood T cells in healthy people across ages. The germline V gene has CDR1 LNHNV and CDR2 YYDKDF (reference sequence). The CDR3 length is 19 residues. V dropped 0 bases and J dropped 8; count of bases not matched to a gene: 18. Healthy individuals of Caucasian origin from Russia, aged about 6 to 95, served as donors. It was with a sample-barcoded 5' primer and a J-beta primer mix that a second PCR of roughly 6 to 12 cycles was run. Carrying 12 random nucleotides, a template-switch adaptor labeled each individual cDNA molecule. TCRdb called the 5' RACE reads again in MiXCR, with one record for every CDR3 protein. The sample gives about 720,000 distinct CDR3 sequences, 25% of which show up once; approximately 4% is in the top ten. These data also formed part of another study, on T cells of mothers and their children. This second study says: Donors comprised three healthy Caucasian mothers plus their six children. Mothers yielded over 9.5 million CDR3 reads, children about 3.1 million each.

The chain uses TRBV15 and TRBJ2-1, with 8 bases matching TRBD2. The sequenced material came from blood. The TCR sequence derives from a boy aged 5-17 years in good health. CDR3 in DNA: TGTGCCACCAGCAGAGATCGTACGGGAGGGCCTCCCGGTGGGTATGAGCAGTTCTTC. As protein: CATSRDRTGGPPGGYEQFF.